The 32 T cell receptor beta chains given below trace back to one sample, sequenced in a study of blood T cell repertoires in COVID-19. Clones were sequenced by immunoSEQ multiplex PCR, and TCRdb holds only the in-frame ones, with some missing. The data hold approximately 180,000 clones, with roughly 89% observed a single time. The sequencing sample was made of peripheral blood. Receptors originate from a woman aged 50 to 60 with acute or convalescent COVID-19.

The CDR3: CATSDASGQGGYGYTF. CDR3 coding DNA: TGTGCCACCAGTGACGCCTCTGGACAGGGGGGATATGGCTACACCTTC. The chain couples TRBV24-1 to TRBJ1-2, with TRBD1 matching over 10 bases. Germline V CDR1 and CDR2: KGHDR, SFDVKD. The CDR3 runs 16 residues. Unmatched junction bases numbered 9, after V lost 4 bases and J lost 5 bases.

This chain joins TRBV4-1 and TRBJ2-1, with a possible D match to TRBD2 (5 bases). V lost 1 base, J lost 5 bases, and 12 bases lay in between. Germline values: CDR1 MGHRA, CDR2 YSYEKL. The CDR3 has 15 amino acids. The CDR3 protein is CASSQVVGDHNEQFF. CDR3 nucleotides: TGCGCCAGCAGCCAAGTTGTGGGAGATCACAATGAGCAGTTCTTC.

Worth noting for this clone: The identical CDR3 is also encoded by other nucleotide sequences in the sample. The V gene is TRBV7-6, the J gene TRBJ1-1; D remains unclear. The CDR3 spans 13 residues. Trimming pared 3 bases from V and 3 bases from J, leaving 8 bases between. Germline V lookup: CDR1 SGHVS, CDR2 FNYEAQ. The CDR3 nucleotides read TGTGCCAGCAGCTTCTCGAGGGACACTGAAGCTTTCTTT. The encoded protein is CASSFSRDTEAFF.

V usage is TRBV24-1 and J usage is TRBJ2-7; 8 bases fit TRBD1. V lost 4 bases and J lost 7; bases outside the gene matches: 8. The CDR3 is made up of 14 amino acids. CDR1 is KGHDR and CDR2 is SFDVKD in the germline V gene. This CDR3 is CATSDSDRGWEQYF. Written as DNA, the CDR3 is TGTGCCACCAGTGACTCCGACAGGGGCTGGGAGCAGTACTTC.

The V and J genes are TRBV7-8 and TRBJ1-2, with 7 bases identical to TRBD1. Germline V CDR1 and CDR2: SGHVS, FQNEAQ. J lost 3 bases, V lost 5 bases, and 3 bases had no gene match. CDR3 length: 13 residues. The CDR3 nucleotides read TGTGCCAGCAGCCGAGGACAGGACTATGGCTACACCTTC. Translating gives CASSRGQDYGYTF. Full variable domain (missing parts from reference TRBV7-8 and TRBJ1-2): GAGVSQSPRYKVAKRGQDVALRCDPISGHVSLFWYQQALGQGPEFLTYFQNEAQLDKSGLPSDRFFAERPEGSVSTLKIQRTQQEDSAVYLCASSRGQDYGYTFGSGTRLTVV.

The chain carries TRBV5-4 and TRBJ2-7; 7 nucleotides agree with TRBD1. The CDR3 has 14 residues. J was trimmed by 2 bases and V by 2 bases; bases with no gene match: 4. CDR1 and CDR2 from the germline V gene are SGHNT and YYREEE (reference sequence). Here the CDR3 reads CASSLGGRPYEQYF. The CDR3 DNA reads TGTGCCAGCAGCTTAGGGGGCAGGCCCTACGAGCAGTACTTC.

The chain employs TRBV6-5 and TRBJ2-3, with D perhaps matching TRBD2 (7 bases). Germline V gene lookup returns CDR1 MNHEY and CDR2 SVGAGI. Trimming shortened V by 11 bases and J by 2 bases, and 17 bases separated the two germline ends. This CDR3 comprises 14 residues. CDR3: CALGGGRFTDTQYF. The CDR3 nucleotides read TGTGCCTTGGGGGGGGGCCGGTTCACAGATACGCAGTATTTT.

In DNA, the CDR3 is TGTGCCAGCAGGGAGACAGGGATTTCCGAAAACACCATATATTTT. As protein: CASRETGISENTIYF. This chain joins TRBV6-1 and TRBJ1-3, with TRBD1 matching 7 bases. Germline CDR1 and CDR2: MNHNS and SASEGT. CDR3 length equals 15 residues. V was pared by 6 bases and J by 6 bases, with 11 bases of the junction left unmatched.

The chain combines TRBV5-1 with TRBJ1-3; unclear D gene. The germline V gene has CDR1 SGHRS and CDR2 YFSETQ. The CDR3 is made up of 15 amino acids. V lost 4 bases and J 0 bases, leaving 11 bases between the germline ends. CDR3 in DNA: TGCGCCAGCAGCCCCCTTGGGCTCTCTGGAAACACCATATATTTT. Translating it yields CASSPLGLSGNTIYF.

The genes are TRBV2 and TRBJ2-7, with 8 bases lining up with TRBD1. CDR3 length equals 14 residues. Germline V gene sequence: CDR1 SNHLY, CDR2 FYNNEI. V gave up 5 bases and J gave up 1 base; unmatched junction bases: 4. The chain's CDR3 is CASSKTGGSYEQYF. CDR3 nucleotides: TGTGCCAGCAGTAAAACAGGGGGATCCTACGAGCAGTACTTC.

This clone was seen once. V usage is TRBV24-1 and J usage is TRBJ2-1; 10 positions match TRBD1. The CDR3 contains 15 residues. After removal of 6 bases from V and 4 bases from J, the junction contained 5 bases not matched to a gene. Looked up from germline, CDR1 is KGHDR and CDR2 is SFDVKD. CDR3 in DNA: TGTGCCACCAGTTCCGGGACAGGGGCTTACAATGAGCAGTTCTTC. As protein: CATSSGTGAYNEQFF.

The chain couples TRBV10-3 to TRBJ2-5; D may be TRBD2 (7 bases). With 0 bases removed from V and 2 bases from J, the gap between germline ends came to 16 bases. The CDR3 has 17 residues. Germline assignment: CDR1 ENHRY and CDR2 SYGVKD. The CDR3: CAISESRGGPRQETQYF. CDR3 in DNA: TGTGCCATCAGTGAGTCGAGGGGGGGGCCGCGACAAGAGACCCAGTACTTC.

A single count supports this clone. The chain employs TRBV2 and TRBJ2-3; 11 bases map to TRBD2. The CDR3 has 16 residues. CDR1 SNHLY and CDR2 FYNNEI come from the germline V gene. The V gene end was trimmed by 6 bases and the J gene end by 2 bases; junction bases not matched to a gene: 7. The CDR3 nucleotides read TGTGCCAGCAGCCTCGGGACTAGCGGTTTCACAGATACGCAGTATTTT. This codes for CASSLGTSGFTDTQYF.

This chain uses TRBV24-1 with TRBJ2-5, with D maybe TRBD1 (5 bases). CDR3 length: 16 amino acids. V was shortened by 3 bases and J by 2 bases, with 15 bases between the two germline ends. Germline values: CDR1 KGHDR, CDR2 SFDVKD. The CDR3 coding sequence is TGTGCCACCAGTGATCCCCGATTCGACAGACAAGAGACCCAGTACTTC. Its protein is CATSDPRFDRQETQYF.

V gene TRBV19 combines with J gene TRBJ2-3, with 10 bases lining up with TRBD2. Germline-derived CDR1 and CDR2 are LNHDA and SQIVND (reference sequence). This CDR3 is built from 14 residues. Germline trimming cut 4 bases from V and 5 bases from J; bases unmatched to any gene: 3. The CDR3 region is CASSTRLAGDTQYF. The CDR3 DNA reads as TGTGCCAGTAGTACCCGACTAGCGGGAGATACGCAGTATTTT.

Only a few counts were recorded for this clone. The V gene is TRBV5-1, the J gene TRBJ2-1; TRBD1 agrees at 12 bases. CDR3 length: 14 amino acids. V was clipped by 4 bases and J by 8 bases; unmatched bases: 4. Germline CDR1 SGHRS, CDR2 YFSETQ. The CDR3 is CASSVGQGADEQFF. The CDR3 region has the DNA TGCGCCAGCAGCGTGGGACAGGGGGCGGATGAGCAGTTCTTC.

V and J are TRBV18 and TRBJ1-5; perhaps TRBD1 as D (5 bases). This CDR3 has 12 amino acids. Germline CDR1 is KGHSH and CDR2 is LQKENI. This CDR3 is CASGRGNQPQHF. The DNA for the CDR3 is TGTGCTAGCGGCAGGGGCAATCAGCCCCAGCATTTT.

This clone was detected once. As DNA, the CDR3 is TGTGCCAGCAGCCTTAGCGGGAGGCAGTCCTACAATGAGCAGTTCTTC. This encodes CASSLSGRQSYNEQFF. This chain uses TRBV7-9 with TRBJ2-1; 10 bases are shared with TRBD2. CDR1 SEHNR and CDR2 FQNEAQ come from the germline V gene (reference sequence). J was trimmed by 1 base and V by 5 bases; bases with no gene match: 5. The length of the CDR3 is 16 residues. The variable domain in full, completed from reference TRBV7-9 and TRBJ2-1, reads DTGVSQNPRHKITKRGQNVTFRCDPISEHNRLYWYRQTLGQGPEFLTYFQNEAQLEKSRLLSDRFSAERPKGSFSTLEIQRTEQGDSAMYLCASSLSGRQSYNEQFFGPGTRLTVL.

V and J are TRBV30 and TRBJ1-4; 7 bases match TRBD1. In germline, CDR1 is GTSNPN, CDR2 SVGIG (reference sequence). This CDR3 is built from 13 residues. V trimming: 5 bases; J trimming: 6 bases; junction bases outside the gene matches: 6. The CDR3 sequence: CAWADTGDEKLFF. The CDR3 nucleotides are TGTGCCTGGGCAGACACAGGGGATGAAAAACTGTTTTTT.

This chain's CDR3 is CASSWGRGVINNNEQFF. The CDR3 region has the DNA TGTGCCAGCAGTTGGGGCAGGGGGGTCATTAATAACAATGAGCAGTTCTTC. The chain employs TRBV27 and TRBJ2-1; D might be TRBD1 (7 bases). V lost 4 bases to trimming and J lost 5 bases, with 21 bases between them. There are 17 residues in the CDR3. The germline V gene has CDR1 MNHEY and CDR2 SMNVEV (reference sequence).

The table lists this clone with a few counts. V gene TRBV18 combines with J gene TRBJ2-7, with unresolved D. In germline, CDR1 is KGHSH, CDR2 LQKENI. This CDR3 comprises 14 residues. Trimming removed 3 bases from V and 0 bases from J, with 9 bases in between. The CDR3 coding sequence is TGTGCCAGCTCACCGCCAGGCATCTCCTACGAGCAGTACTTC. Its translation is CASSPPGISYEQYF.

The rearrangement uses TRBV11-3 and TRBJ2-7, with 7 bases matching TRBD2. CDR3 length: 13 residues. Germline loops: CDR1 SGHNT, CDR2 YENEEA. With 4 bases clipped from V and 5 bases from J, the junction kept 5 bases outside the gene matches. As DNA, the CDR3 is TGTGCCAGCAGCTGGGGGGGTCGTAACGAGCAGTACTTC. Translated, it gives CASSWGGRNEQYF.

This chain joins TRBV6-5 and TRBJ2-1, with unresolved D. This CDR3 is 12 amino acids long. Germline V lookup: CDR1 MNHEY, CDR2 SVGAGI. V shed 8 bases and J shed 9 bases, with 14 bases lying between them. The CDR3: CASVKETGEQFF. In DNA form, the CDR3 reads TGTGCCAGCGTAAAGGAGACGGGTGAGCAGTTCTTC.

CDR3: CSASSGINQPQHF. DNA for the CDR3: TGCAGTGCTAGTTCAGGGATCAATCAGCCCCAGCATTTT. The gene calls are TRBV20-1 and TRBJ1-5, with D possibly being TRBD1 (5 bases). CDR1 is DFQATT, CDR2 SNEGSKA, per germline (reference sequence). The CDR3 is made up of 13 amino acids. Trimming stripped 3 bases from V and 3 bases from J, with 9 bases between.

CDR3 sequence: CASGAGRPATEAFF. In DNA form, the CDR3 reads TGTGCCAGTGGGGCAGGGCGACCGGCCACTGAAGCTTTCTTT. J is TRBJ1-1 and V is TRBV19, with D maybe TRBD1 (5 bases). This CDR3 has 14 residues. The ends were cut back, 8 bases at V and 4 bases at J, with 17 bases in the middle. From germline, CDR1 is LNHDA and CDR2 SQIVND (reference sequence).

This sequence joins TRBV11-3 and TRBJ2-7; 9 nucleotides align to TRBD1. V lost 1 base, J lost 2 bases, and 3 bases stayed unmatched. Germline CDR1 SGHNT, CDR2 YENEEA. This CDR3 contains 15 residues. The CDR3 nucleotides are TGTGCCAGCAGCTTAGTGACAGGGGGTGCCTACGAGCAGTACTTC. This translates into CASSLVTGGAYEQYF.

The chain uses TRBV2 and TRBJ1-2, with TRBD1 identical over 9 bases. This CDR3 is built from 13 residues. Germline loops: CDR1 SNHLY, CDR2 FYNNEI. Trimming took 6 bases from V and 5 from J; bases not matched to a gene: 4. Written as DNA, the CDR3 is TGTGCCAGCAGCCGGGGACAGGGATATGGCTACACCTTC. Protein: CASSRGQGYGYTF.

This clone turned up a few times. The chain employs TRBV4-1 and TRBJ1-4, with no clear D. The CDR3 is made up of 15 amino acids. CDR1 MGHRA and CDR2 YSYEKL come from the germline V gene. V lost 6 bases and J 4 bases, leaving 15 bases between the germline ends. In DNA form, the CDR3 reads TGCGCCAGCAGTCCCGTACGGGTGGTTAATGAAAAACTGTTTTTT. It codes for CASSPVRVVNEKLFF.

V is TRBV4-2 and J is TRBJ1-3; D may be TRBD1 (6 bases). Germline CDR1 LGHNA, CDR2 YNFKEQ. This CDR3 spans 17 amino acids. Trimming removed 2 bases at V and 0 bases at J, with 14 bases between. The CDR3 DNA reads TGTGCCAGCAGCCAACAGGGGTACCAGGGCTCTGGAAACACCATATATTTT. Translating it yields CASSQQGYQGSGNTIYF.

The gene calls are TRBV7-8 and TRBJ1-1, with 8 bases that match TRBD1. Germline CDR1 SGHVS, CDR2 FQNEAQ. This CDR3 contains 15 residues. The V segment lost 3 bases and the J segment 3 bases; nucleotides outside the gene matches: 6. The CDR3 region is CASSFNRGVDTEAFF. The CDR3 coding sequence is TGTGCCAGCAGCTTTAACAGGGGGGTCGACACTGAAGCTTTCTTT.

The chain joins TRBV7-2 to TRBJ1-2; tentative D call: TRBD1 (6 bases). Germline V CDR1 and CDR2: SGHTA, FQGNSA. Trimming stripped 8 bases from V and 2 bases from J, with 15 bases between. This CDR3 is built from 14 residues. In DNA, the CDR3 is TGTGCCAGCGGGGGGGGGCCACTGAACTATGGCTACACCTTC. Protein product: CASGGGPLNYGYTF.

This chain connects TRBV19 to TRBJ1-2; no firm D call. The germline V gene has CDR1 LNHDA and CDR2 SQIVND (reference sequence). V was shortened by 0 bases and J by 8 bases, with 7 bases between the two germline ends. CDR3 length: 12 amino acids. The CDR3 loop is CASSIEGWGYTF. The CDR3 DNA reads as TGTGCCAGTAGTATAGAGGGCTGGGGCTACACCTTC.